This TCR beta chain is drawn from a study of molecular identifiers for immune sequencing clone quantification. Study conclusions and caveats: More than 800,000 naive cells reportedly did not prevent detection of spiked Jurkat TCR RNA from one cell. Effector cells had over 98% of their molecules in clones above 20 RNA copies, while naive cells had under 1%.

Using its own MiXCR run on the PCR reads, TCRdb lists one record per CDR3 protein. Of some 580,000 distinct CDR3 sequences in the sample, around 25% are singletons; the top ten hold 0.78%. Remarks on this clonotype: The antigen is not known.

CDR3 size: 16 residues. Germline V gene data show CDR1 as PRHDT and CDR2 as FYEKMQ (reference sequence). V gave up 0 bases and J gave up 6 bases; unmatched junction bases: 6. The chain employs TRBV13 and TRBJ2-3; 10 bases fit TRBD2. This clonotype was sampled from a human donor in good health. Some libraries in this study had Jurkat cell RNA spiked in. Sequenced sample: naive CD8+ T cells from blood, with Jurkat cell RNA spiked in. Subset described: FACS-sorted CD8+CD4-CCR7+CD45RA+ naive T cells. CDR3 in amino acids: CASSLGLAGAADTQYF. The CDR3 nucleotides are TGTGCCAGCAGCTTAGGCCTAGCGGGGGCCGCCGATACGCAGTATTTT.